The rows below give T cell receptor beta chains drawn from one sample of a study of T-cell reconstitution after alpha-beta-depleted transplantation in children. TCRdb re-called the PCR reads with MiXCR, one entry per CDR3 protein. Among hundreds of thousands of distinct CDR3 sequences, 13% were seen once, and the ten largest hold 2.2%. The source material was PBMCs, mostly from graft donor cells, sampled 360 days after TCRalphabeta/CD19-depleted stem cell transplant. Receptor source: a male patient younger than 18 who had a stem cell transplant for acute myeloid leukemia, so the T cells may come from the graft donor. Both conserved end residues are part of each CDR3. D genes are given only for firm matches. The size field is filled for only some rows; it gives once, few, many or a size class.

clone size	D gene	V gene	J gene	CDR3 DNA	CDR3 protein
few	-	TRBV3-1	TRBJ2-3	TGTGCCAGCAGCCAAGATATCCTAAAAGGAGCAGATACGCAGTATTTT	CASSQDILKGADTQYF
many	-	TRBV7-9	TRBJ2-7	TGTGCCAGCAGCTCATCTGACACGAGAGCGGGTTCAGGCGAGCAGTACTTC	CASSSSDTRAGSGEQYF
many	TRBD2	TRBV5-5	TRBJ2-3	TGTGCCAGCAGCTCGACTAGCACTAGCACAGATACGCAGTATTTT	CASSSTSTSTDTQYF
-	-	TRBV5-1	TRBJ2-3	TGCGCCAGCAGCTTGGTATCCACTCCTCTATCGCAGTATTTT	CASSLVSTPLSQYF
-	-	TRBV4-3	TRBJ2-3	TGCGCCAGCAGCCAAGGGCTCAACACAGATACGCAGTATTTT	CASSQGLNTDTQYF
-	-	TRBV28	TRBJ1-2	TGTGCCAGCAGTTTAAGGGTGTGGCCTTGCTACACCTTC	CASSLRVWPCYTF
many	-	TRBV7-9	TRBJ2-7	TGTGCCAGCAGCCTACTCAGGGTGAGCTCCTACGAGCAGTACTTC	CASSLLRVSSYEQYF
many	TRBD1	TRBV5-1	TRBJ2-7	TGCGCCAGCAGCCTCCCCCCAACAGGGGTAGTCTACGAGCAGTACTTC	CASSLPPTGVVYEQYF
-	-	TRBV30	TRBJ2-7	TGTGCCTGGAGTGGGGGGGCGCATGGAGAGCAGTACTTC	CAWSGGAHGEQYF
-	TRBD1	TRBV29-1	TRBJ2-7	TGCAGCGTTGGGGGGGGGGACAGGGGCGTCCTGTACTTC	CSVGGGDRGVLYF
few	TRBD1	TRBV5-1	TRBJ2-7	TGCGCCAGCAGAATCGGGACAGGGACTTCCTACGAGCAGTACTTC	CASRIGTGTSYEQYF
few	-	TRBV3-1	TRBJ2-7	TGTGCCAGCAGCCCACGCGTGGCCGCCTACGAGCAGTACTTC	CASSPRVAAYEQYF
-	-	TRBV20-1	TRBJ2-7	TGCAGTGCTAGTGACAGGTTTGGTCGGTACGAGCAGTACTTC	CSASDRFGRYEQYF
-	-	TRBV29-1	TRBJ1-1	TGCAGCGTATCAGGGCCTACTGAAGCTTTCTTT	CSVSGPTEAFF
-	-	TRBV12-3/TRBV12-4	TRBJ2-6	TGTGCCAGCAGTTTACGGGACTCTCCCTCCAGGGGTGGGGCCAACGTCCTGACTTTC	CASSLRDSPSRGGANVLTF
-	TRBD2	TRBV7-3	TRBJ2-1	TGTGCCAGCAGCTTAGGCCCTAGCGGGAGCCGCAATGAGCAGTTCTTC	CASSLGPSGSRNEQFF
few	TRBD1	TRBV6-6	TRBJ1-4	TGTGCCAGCAGGAGGGGGCGCGGGGAAAAACTGTTTTTT	CASRRGRGEKLFF
-	-	TRBV5-4	TRBJ2-7	TGTGCCAGCAGCAAACGGTTGGGGGAGTACGAGCAGTACTTC	CASSKRLGEYEQYF
many	TRBD2	TRBV2	TRBJ2-3	TGTGCCAGCAGTGCGGATAGCGGGAGACCAGATACGCAGTATTTT	CASSADSGRPDTQYF
few	TRBD2	TRBV10-3	TRBJ2-7	TGTGCCATCAGTGAGTCCCTAGCGGTCTCCTACGAGCAGTACTTC	CAISESLAVSYEQYF
-	-	TRBV11-2	TRBJ2-2	TGTGCCAGCAGCTTATCAGCACCCGGGGAGCTGTTTTTT	CASSLSAPGELFF
-	TRBD2	TRBV6-2/TRBV6-3	TRBJ2-1	TGTGCCAGCAGGACCTCGGGAGGTCTTTCCTACAATGAGCAGTTCTTC	CASRTSGGLSYNEQFF
-	-	TRBV29-1	TRBJ2-7	TGCAGCGTTGTAGGGCGTAACGGGGGGCTGCACGAGCAGTACTTC	CSVVGRNGGLHEQYF
-	-	TRBV12-3/TRBV12-4	TRBJ2-5	TGTGCCAGCAGCCCCTGGACCTCGGGGTACCAAGAGACCCAGTACTTC	CASSPWTSGYQETQYF
few	-	TRBV2	TRBJ1-4	TGTGCCAGCAGTGAAGCCCCTCTTTCGGAAAAACTGTTTTTT	CASSEAPLSEKLFF
few	TRBD2	TRBV7-9	TRBJ2-5	TGTGCCAGCAGCATAGCGACTAGCGGGAGTTCGGAGACCCAGTACTTC	CASSIATSGSSETQYF
-	-	TRBV12-3/TRBV12-4	TRBJ1-5	TGTGCCAGCAGTTCCGAAGGGGGAGGTAGGAGCAATCAGCCCCAGCATTTT	CASSSEGGGRSNQPQHF
few	-	TRBV6-2/TRBV6-3	TRBJ2-4	TGTGCCAGCAGACATCAGGGAGTAGCCAAAAACATTCAGTACTTC	CASRHQGVAKNIQYF
-	-	TRBV12-5	TRBJ1-6	TGTGCTAGTGGTTTGATAAGGATTAGGGTGGATAATTCACCCCTCCACTTT	CASGLIRIRVDNSPLHF
-	TRBD1	TRBV28	TRBJ1-2	TGTGCCAGCAGTTTAGGTGACAGGGGGCGCTACTATGGCTACACCTTC	CASSLGDRGRYYGYTF
many	-	TRBV5-1	TRBJ2-7	TGCGCCAGCAGCTTGAGTGGTGCCTCCTACGAGCAGTACTTC	CASSLSGASYEQYF
-	TRBD2	TRBV7-2	TRBJ2-7	TGTGCCAGCAGCCCTCAGCTCCCCGGACTAGCCTACGAGCAGTACTTC	CASSPQLPGLAYEQYF
-	TRBD1	TRBV20-1	TRBJ1-1	TGCAGTGCTAGAGGTGACAGGGGGAGCACTGAAGCTTTCTTT	CSARGDRGSTEAFF
-	-	TRBV12-3/TRBV12-4	TRBJ2-6	TGTGCCAGCAGTTTCCAGGGCCCCTCTGGGGCCAACGTCCTGACTTTC	CASSFQGPSGANVLTF
-	TRBD2	TRBV25-1	TRBJ2-3	TGTGCCACCCAGCGACTAGCGGGACCGTGGCCTTTCACAGATACGCAGTATTTT	CATQRLAGPWPFTDTQYF